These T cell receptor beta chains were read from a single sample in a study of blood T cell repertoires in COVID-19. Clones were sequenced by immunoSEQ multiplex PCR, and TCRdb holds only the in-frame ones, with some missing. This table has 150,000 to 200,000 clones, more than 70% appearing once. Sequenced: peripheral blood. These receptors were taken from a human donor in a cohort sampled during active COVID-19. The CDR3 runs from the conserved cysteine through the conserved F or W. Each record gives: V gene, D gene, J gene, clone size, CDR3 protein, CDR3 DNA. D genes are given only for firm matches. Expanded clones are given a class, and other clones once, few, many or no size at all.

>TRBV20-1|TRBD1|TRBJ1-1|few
CSASRGTGGTEAFF
TGCAGTGCTAGTCGAGGGACAGGGGGGACTGAAGCTTTCTTT
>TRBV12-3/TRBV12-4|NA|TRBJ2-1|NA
CASSLATRNEQFF
TGTGCCAGCAGTTTAGCGACGCGGAATGAGCAGTTCTTC
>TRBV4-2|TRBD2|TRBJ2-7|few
CASSQSERLAGGIHEQYF
TGTGCCAGCAGCCAATCCGAGAGGCTAGCGGGAGGAATCCACGAGCAGTACTTC
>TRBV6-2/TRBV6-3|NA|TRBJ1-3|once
CASSYGGTGNTIYF
TGTGCCAGCAGTTACGGAGGGACTGGAAACACCATATATTTT
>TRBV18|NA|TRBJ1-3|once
CASSPDRGNTIYF
TGTGCCAGCTCACCTGACAGAGGAAACACCATATATTTT
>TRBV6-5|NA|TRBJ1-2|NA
CASSYSREGYGYTF
TGTGCCAGCAGTTACTCGAGGGAGGGCTATGGCTACACCTTC
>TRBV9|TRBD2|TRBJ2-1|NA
CASSAGVAGAGQFF
TGTGCCAGCAGCGCGGGGGTAGCGGGAGCGGGGCAGTTCTTC
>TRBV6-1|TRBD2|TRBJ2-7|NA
CASSDQSGGLVPQYF
TGTGCCAGCAGTGACCAATCGGGGGGATTAGTTCCGCAGTACTTC
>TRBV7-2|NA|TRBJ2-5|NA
CASSLETYQETQYF
TGTGCCAGCAGCTTGGAGACGTACCAAGAGACCCAGTACTTC
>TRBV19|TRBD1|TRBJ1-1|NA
CASSPGTGWMAFF
TGTGCCAGTAGCCCCGGGACAGGGTGGATGGCTTTCTTT
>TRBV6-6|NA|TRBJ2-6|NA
CASSYLGPGGANVLTF
TGTGCCAGCAGTTACTTAGGCCCGGGGGGGGCCAACGTCCTGACTTTC
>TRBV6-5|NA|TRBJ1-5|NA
CASTPAGGNQPQHF
TGTGCCAGCACCCCAGCGGGGGGCAATCAGCCCCAGCATTTT
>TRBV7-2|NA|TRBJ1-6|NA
CASSFSLRNSPLHF
TGTGCCAGCAGCTTCTCCCTCCGTAATTCACCCCTCCACTTT
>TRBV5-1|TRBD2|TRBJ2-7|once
CASSLTSGSFSSYEQYF
TGCGCCAGCAGCCTAACTAGCGGGAGTTTCAGCTCCTACGAGCAGTACTTC
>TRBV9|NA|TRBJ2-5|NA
CASSVAAGLRETQYF
TGTGCCAGCAGCGTAGCGGCAGGGCTAAGGGAGACCCAGTACTTC
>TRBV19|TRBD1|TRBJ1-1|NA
CASTETGLRTEAFF
TGTGCCAGTACCGAGACAGGGCTTAGGACTGAAGCTTTCTTT
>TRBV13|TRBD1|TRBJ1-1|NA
CASSLGLRGVNTEAFF
TGTGCCAGCAGCTTAGGCCTCAGGGGGGTGAACACTGAAGCTTTCTTT
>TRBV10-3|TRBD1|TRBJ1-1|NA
CAIKDVTGGTEAFF
TGTGCCATCAAGGACGTGACAGGGGGGACTGAAGCTTTCTTT
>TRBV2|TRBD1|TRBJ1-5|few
CASSRGTAPQHF
TGTGCCAGCAGCAGGGGGACCGCGCCCCAGCATTTT
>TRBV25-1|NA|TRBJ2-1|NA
CASISGTFKEQFF
TGTGCCAGCATATCAGGGACATTTAAGGAGCAGTTCTTC
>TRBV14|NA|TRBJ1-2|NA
CASSQTARYGYTF
TGTGCCAGCAGCCAGACAGCAAGATATGGCTACACCTTC
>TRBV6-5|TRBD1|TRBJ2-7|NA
CASSYRDRGAYEQYF
TGTGCCAGCAGTTATCGGGACAGGGGGGCCTACGAGCAGTACTTC
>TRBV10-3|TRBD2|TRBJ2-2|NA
CAIRPLAGGPGELFF
TGTGCCATCAGGCCCCTAGCGGGAGGGCCCGGGGAGCTGTTTTTT
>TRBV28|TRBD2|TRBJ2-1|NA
CASSPGSAGVHEQFF
TGTGCCAGCAGTCCAGGAAGCGCGGGAGTTCATGAGCAGTTCTTC
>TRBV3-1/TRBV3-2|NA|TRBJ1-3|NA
CASSRLGAGNTIYF
TGTGCCAGCAGCAGATTAGGGGCTGGAAACACCATATATTTT
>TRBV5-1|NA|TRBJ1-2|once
CASSGQGSAIGYTF
TGCGCCAGCAGCGGCCAGGGGAGCGCGATTGGCTACACCTTC
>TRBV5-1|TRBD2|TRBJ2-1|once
CASSLGASGRIEQFF
TGCGCCAGCAGCTTGGGTGCTAGCGGGAGGATTGAGCAGTTCTTC
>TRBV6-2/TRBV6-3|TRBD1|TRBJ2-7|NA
CASSLRTGQGEQYF
TGTGCCAGCAGTCTGCGGACAGGGCAAGGCGAGCAGTACTTC